A single sample gave rise to the 5 T cell receptor beta chains below, sequenced in a study of monozygotic twins with inflammatory bowel disease. TCRdb re-called the 5' RACE reads; every CDR3 protein appears as one record, without DNA. The table for this sample gives 150,000 to 200,000 distinct CDR3 sequences. Input material: blood. The receptors were sampled from a human donor with ulcerative colitis or Crohn's disease, or a healthy co-twin of an affected twin (not recorded which).

V usage is TRBV5-1 and J usage is TRBJ2-3; TCRdb returns TRBD1, unconfirmable since there is no DNA. CDR1 is SGHRS and CDR2 is YFSETQ in the germline V gene. There are 15 residues in the CDR3. The CDR3 is CASSQGQGPTDTQYF.

The chain employs TRBV5-1 and TRBJ2-7; TCRdb designates TRBD1, a call that cannot be tested without DNA. Germline V gene lookup returns CDR1 SGHRS and CDR2 YFSETQ. The CDR3 covers 16 residues. CDR3 region: CASSPRTGAFSYEQYF.

J is TRBJ2-2 and V is TRBV5-1. Germline-derived CDR1 and CDR2 are SGHRS and YFSETQ. The CDR3 has 13 amino acids. The CDR3: CASSLEHTGELFF.

The chain links TRBV20-1 to TRBJ2-2; TCRdb outputs TRBD1, but without DNA this stays unchecked. This CDR3 spans 14 amino acids. Germline CDR1 and CDR2: DFQATT and SNEGSKA (reference sequence). The CDR3 here is CSARAQGYTGELFF.

This chain joins TRBV6-2 or TRBV6-3 and TRBJ2-5. The CDR3 is 14 amino acids. Germline values: CDR1 MNHEY, CDR2 SVGEGT. This CDR3 is CASRQRAYQETQYF.